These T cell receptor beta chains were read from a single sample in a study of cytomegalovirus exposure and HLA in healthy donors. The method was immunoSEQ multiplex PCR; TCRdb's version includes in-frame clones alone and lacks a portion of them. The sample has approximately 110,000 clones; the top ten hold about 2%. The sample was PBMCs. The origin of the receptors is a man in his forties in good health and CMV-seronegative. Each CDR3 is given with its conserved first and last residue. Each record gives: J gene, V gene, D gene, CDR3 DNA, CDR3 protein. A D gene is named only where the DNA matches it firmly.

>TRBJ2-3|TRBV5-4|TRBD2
TGTGCCAGCAGCTTGGAGCGGGAGGACACAGATACGCAGTATTTT
CASSLEREDTDTQYF
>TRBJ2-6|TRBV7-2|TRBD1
TGTGCCAGCAGCCGACAGGGGGCGGCTGGGGCCAACGTCCTGACTTTC
CASSRQGAAGANVLTF
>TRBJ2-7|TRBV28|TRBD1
TGTGCCAGCAGTCTGCCCGGGACAGGGGGCTTCGAGCAGTACTTC
CASSLPGTGGFEQYF
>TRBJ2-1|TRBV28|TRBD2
TGTGCCAGCAGCGTAGCCGGGACTAGCGGGAGCGGGTATGAGCAGTTCTTC
CASSVAGTSGSGYEQFF
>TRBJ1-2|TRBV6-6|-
TGTGCCAGCAGTTGGGTCAGGGCTTATGGCTACACCTTC
CASSWVRAYGYTF
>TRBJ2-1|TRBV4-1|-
TGCGCCAGCAGCCAAGATACCGGTGTACAGGGATCCTACAATGAGCAGTTCTTC
CASSQDTGVQGSYNEQFF
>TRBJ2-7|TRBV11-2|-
TGTGCCAGCAGTTCCGGCCTCGGGGCCTACGAGCAGTACTTC
CASSSGLGAYEQYF
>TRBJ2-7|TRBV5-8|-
TGTGCCAGCAGAAACAAGAAGACAGTGAGTCACTACGAGCAGTACTTC
CASRNKKTVSHYEQYF
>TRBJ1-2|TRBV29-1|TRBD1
TGCAGCGTTGAAGAGGAGGACAGGGGGCAGGATAACTATGGCTACACCTTC
CSVEEEDRGQDNYGYTF
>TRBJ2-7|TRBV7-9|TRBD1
TGTGCCAGCAGCCTAGGACAGGGAGACGAGCAGTACTTC
CASSLGQGDEQYF
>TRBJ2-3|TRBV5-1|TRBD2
TGCGCCAGCAGCCCAGCGGGAGGAACAGATACGCAGTATTTT
CASSPAGGTDTQYF
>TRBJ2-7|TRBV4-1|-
TGCGCCAGCAGCCCCCCCGCGGACAAGCAGTACTTC
CASSPPADKQYF
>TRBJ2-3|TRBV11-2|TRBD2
TGTGCCAGCAGCTTAGGGGAGGGACTTTCGAGGTTT
CASSLGEGLSRF
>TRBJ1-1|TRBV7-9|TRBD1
TGTGCCAGCAGCCCGGGACAGGGTAACACTGAAGCTTTCTTT
CASSPGQGNTEAFF
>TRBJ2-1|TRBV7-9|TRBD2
TGTGCCAGCAGCTTAGGGGGCGGGAGAGGCTCGGATGAGCAGTTCTTC
CASSLGGGRGSDEQFF
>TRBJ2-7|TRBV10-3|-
TGTGCCATCAGTGGGGGAGAGATAACCGCCTACGAGCAGTACTTC
CAISGGEITAYEQYF
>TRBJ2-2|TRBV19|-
TGTGCCAGTAGTATAACCGGGAACACCGGGGAGCTGTTTTTT
CASSITGNTGELFF
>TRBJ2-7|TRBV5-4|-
TGTGCCAGCTTCCCGGCGGGAAATGCGAAGCAGTACTTC
CASFPAGNAKQYF